This TCR beta chain was found in a study of blood T cell repertoires in COVID-19. Study details: Spain, Italy and the United States supplied samples that represented acute and convalescent COVID-19. PBMCs, B-cell-depleted T cells, or T cells were the source of the cDNA or gDNA that made up the material.

The CDR3 covers 18 residues. CDR1 and CDR2 (germline): MNHNS, SASEGT. With V trimmed by 4 bases and J by 1 base, 11 bases remained unmatched. In the authors' workflow: Amplification with reference gene primers provided the estimates of nucleated cell counts. Data came from immunoSEQ multiplex PCR; TCRdb stores just in-frame clones and leaves some out. The V and J calls and clone size are taken from that table; D and trimming were inferred from the DNA. In the table there are 100,000 to 130,000 clones, around 80% of which are singletons. The receptor was derived from a man aged 65-85 years with acute or convalescent COVID-19. The chain uses TRBV6-1 and TRBJ1-4; 8 bases align to TRBD1. The sequenced material came from peripheral blood. As DNA, the CDR3 is TGTGCCAGCAGTGGCTGGACAGGGCAATCACTAACTAATGAAAAACTGTTTTTT. Encoded protein: CASSGWTGQSLTNEKLFF.